This T cell receptor (beta chain) appears in the sequencing data of a study of blood T cells in healthy people across ages. Overall study findings and caveats: A strong correlation was found between TCR beta diversity and the percentage of naive T cells. Per million T cells, TCR beta diversity dropped roughly linearly as age increased. PBMCs that were unsorted prevented a conclusive naive versus antigen-experienced comparison.

Turning to this clonotype: What it binds is unknown.

Germline loops: CDR1 SGHTA, CDR2 FQGTGA. The CDR3 spans 14 residues. V lost 1 base and J 7 bases, leaving 14 bases between the germline ends. Together with a sample-barcoded 5' primer, a J-beta primer mix was included in a second PCR lasting about 7 to 11 cycles. TCRdb re-derived calls from the 5' RACE reads in MiXCR, one entry per CDR3 protein. The data show some 1.7 million distinct CDR3 sequences, with 28% seen just once and about 8% held by the top ten. The TCR was taken from a young woman in good health. This chain connects TRBV7-3 to TRBJ2-7; weak D call: TRBD2 (6 bases). Sequenced sample: blood. CDR3 amino acids: CASSLSGNHNEQYF. CDR3 nucleotides: TGTGCCAGCAGCTTAAGCGGGAACCACAATGAGCAGTACTTC.